The sequence of this T cell receptor (beta chain) was determined in a study of CD8 T cells in Susac syndrome. Study findings and constraints: The study conceded that relatively few individuals underwent its TCR sequencing and HLA analysis.

This clonotype was seen a handful of times. No antigen is known for it. With random hexamers, reverse transcription was performed on about 0.5 to 1 ug of RNA. The CDR3 of TCR beta was amplified by immunoSEQ multiplex PCR across 54 Vbeta and 13 Jbeta. MiXCR, applied by TCRdb to the immunoSEQ multiplex PCR reads, yields one record per CDR3 protein. This sample carries some 180,000 distinct CDR3 sequences, about 95% of them seen once, and the ten largest clones take around 0.11%. Blood CD8+ and CD4+ T cells underwent high-throughput TCR beta sequencing. FACS enriched CD8+ TEMRA cells, while bulk CD8+ and CD4+ were negatively isolated. The CDR3 spans 12 residues. Germline V gene data show CDR1 as LGHDT and CDR2 as YNNKEL (reference sequence). The ends were cut back, 9 bases at V and 1 base at J, with 7 bases in the middle.

This receptor was taken from a human donor in good health. The rearrangement uses TRBV3-1 and TRBJ1-5; no reliable D call. The sequencing input was CD4+ T cells from PBMCs. CDR3 sequence: CASSQSNQPQHF. DNA for the CDR3: TGTGCCAGTAGTCAAAGCAATCAGCCCCAGCATTTT.